This T cell receptor (beta chain) was sequenced in a study of shared clonotypes between healthy human individuals. Libraries were prepared by immunoSEQ multiplex PCR; TCRdb keeps only in-frame clonotypes and omits some of them. The data contain 1 million to 1.3 million clones, around 78% of them singletons. The V end was cut by 4 bases, the J end by 13 bases, with 21 bases between. There are 14 residues in the CDR3. Germline CDR1 and CDR2: ENHRY and SYGVKD. The receptor's source is a man in his late teens or twenties in good health. Some clones in this sample may be carry-over from other donors' samples. The rearrangement uses TRBV10-3 and TRBJ2-3, with D perhaps given as TRBD1 or TRBD2 (5 bases each). Sequenced material: memory CD4+ T cells from PBMCs. Subset reported: CD45RA-negative fraction. The CDR3 region is CAISGGVKDSTEYF. The CDR3 DNA is TGTGCCATCAGTGGAGGGGTAAAGGACTCGACGGAGTATTTT.